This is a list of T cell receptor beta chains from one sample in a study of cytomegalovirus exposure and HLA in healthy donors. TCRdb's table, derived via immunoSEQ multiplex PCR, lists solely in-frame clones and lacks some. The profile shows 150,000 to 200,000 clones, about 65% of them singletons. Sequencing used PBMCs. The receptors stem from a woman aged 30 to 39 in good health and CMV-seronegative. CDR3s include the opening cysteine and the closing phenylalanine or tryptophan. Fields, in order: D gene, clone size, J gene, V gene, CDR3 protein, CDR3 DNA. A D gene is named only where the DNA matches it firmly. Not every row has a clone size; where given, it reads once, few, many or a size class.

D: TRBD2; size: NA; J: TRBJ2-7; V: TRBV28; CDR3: CASTRDYNSYEQYF; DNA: TGTGCCAGCACAAGGGACTACAACTCCTACGAGCAGTACTTC
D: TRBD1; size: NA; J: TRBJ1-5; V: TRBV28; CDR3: CASSSTGGGQPQHF; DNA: TGTGCCAGCAGTTCTACAGGGGGCGGTCAGCCCCAGCATTTT
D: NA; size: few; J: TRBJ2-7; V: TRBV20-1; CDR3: CSASNYEQYF; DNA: TGCAGTGCTAGCAACTACGAGCAGTACTTC
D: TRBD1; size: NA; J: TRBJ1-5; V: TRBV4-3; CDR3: CASSPGTANQPQHF; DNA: TGCGCCAGCAGCCCGGGGACAGCAAATCAGCCCCAGCATTTT
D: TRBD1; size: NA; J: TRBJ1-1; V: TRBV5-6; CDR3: CASSSSGTGSEAFF; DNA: TGTGCCAGCAGTTCCTCCGGGACAGGGTCTGAAGCTTTCTTT
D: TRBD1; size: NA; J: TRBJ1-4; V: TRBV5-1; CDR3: CASSAGTGGEKLFF; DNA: TGCGCCAGCAGCGCCGGGACAGGGGGAGAAAAACTGTTTTTT
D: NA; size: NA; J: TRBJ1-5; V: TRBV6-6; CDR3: CASSYTDQPQHF; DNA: TGTGCCAGCAGTTATACGGATCAGCCCCAGCATTTT
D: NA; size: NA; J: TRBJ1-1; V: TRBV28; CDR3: CASSLSGQNTEAFF; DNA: TGTGCCAGCAGTTTATCCGGACAGAACACTGAAGCTTTCTTT
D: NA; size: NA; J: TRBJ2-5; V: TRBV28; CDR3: CASSHDPGLSKTQYF; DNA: TGTGCCAGCAGTCACGACCCGGGACTTTCTAAGACCCAGTACTTC
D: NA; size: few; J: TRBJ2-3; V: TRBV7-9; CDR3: CASSHTDTQYF; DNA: TGTGCCAGCAGCCACACAGATACGCAGTATTTT
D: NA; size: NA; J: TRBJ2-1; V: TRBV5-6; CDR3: CASSLDRYNEQFF; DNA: TGTGCCAGCAGCTTGGACAGATACAATGAGCAGTTCTTC
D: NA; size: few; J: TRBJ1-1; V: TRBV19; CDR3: CASSIYMNTEAFF; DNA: TGTGCCAGTAGTATCTATATGAACACTGAAGCTTTCTTT
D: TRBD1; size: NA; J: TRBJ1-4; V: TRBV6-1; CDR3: CASSEGQFIEKLFF; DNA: TGTGCCAGCAGTGAGGGACAGTTCATTGAAAAACTGTTTTTT
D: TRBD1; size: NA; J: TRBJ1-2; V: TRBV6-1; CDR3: CASSAGGPGGYTF; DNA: TGTGCCAGCAGTGCAGGGGGCCCGGGAGGCTACACCTTC
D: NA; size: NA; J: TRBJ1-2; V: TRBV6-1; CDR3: CASRVDIVGYTF; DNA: TGTGCCAGCAGAGTGGACATCGTTGGCTACACCTTC
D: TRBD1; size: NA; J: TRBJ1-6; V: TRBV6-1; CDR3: CASSDGTGVTLTSPLHF; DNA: TGTGCCAGCAGTGACGGGACAGGCGTAACCCTTACCTCACCCCTCCACTTT
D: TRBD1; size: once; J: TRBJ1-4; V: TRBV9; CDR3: CASSGQGGAEKLFF; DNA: TGTGCCAGCAGCGGACAGGGGGGAGCTGAAAAACTGTTTTTT
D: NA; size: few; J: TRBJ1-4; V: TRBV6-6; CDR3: CASSPKVQPTNEKLFF; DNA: TGTGCCAGCAGTCCCAAGGTACAGCCAACTAATGAAAAACTGTTTTTT
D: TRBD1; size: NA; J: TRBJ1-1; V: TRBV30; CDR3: CAWRAGGTEAFF; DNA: TGTGCCTGGAGGGCAGGGGGCACTGAAGCTTTCTTT
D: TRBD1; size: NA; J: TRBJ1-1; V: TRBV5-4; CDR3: CASSTGQGNTEAFF; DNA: TGTGCCAGCAGCACCGGACAGGGGAACACTGAAGCTTTCTTT
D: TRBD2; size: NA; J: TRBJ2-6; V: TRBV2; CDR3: CASKGLAGGTGANVLTF; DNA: TGTGCCAGCAAGGGACTAGCGGGGGGAACTGGGGCCAACGTCCTGACTTTC
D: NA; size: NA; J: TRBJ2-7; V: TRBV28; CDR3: CASGQGFGYF; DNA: TGTGCCAGCGGGCAGGGGTTCGGGTACTTC
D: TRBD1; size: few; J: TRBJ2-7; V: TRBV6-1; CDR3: CASRRHGQGIYEQYF; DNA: TGTGCCAGCAGAAGACATGGACAGGGGATCTACGAGCAGTACTTC
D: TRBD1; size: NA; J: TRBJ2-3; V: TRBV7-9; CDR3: CASAGTGPRF; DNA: TGTGCCAGCGCCGGGACAGGGCCCCGTTTT
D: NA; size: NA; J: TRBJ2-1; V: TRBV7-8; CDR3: CASSLERVPRFNEQFF; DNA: TGTGCCAGCAGCTTAGAGAGGGTACCGAGGTTCAATGAGCAGTTCTTC
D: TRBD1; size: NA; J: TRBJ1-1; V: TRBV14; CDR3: CASSPGTANGAFF; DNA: TGTGCCAGCAGCCCCGGGACAGCGAATGGGGCTTTCTTT
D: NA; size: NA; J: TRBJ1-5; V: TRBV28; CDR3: CASSLKQGNGNQPQHF; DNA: TGTGCCAGCAGTTTAAAGCAGGGCAATGGCAATCAGCCCCAGCATTTT
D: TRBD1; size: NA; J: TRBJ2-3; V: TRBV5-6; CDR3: CASSPGQGTDTQYF; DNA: TGTGCCAGCAGCCCCGGACAGGGAACAGATACGCAGTATTTT
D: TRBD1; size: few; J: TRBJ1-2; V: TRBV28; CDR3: CASSIGGFWGYTF; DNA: TGTGCCAGCAGCATAGGGGGCTTTTGGGGCTACACCTTC
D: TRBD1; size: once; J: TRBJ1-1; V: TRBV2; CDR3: CASNTGQLNTEAFF; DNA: TGTGCCAGCAATACGGGACAGCTGAACACTGAAGCTTTCTTT
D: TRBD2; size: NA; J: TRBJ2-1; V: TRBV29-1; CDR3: CSVVGGGRAGEQFF; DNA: TGCAGCGTTGTGGGTGGCGGGAGGGCAGGGGAGCAGTTCTTC
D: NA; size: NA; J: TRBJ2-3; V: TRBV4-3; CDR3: CASSRRLTDTQYF; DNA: TGCGCCAGCAGCCGAAGACTTACAGATACGCAGTATTTT
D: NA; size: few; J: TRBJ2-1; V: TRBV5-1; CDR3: CASSFGGENEQFF; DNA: TGCGCCAGCAGCTTTGGAGGGGAGAATGAGCAGTTCTTC
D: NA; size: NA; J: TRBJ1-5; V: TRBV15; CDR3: CATSRAPPWARLPYSNQPQHF; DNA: TGTGCCACCAGCAGAGCTCCTCCTTGGGCCAGGTTACCTTATAGCAATCAGCCCCAGCATTTT
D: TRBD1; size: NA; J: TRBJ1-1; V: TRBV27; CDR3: CASSYRQGLMNTEAFF; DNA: TGTGCCAGCAGTTATAGACAGGGGCTCATGAACACCGAAGCTTTCTTT
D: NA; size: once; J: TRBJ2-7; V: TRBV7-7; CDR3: CASSHRGGEQYF; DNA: TGTGCCAGCAGCCACCGGGGTGGGGAGCAGTACTTC
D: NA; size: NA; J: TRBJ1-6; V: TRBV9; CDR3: CASSLTRINSPLHF; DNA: TGTGCCAGCAGCCTGACAAGAATCAATTCACCCCTCCACTTT
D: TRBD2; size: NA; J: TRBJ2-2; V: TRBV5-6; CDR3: CASSLLTSATGELFF; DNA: TGTGCCAGCAGCTTGCTTACTAGCGCGACCGGGGAGCTGTTTTTT
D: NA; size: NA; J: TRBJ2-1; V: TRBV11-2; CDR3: CASSLVRGPSRYEQFF; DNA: TGTGCCAGCAGCTTAGTACGGGGTCCCAGTCGGTATGAGCAGTTCTTC
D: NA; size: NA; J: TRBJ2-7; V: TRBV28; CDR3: CASSTTDTSSSYEQYF; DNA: TGTGCCAGCAGTACAACTGACACCTCCAGCTCCTACGAGCAGTACTTC
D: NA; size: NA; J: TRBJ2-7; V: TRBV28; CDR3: CASSFLDRGEQYF; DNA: TGTGCCAGCAGTTTCCTGGACAGAGGCGAGCAGTACTTC
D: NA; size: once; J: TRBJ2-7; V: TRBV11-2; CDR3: CASTLGGARFEQYF; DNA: TGTGCCAGCACCCTGGGGGGGGCGCGGTTCGAGCAGTACTTC
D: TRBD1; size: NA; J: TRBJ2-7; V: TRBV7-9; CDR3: CSSSSRGFEQYF; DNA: TGTTCCAGCAGCTCCAGGGGGTTCGAGCAGTACTTC
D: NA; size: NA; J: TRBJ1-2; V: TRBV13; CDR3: CASSLGLKGVDGYTF; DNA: TGTGCCAGCAGCTTGGGTCTTAAAGGGGTAGATGGCTACACCTTC
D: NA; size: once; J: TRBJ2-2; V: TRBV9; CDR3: CASSFGTPNTGELFF; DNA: TGTGCCAGCAGCTTCGGGACACCGAACACCGGGGAGCTGTTTTTT
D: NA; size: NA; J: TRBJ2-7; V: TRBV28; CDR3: CASSPHGNRYEQYF; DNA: TGTGCCAGCAGCCCACACGGGAATAGGTACGAGCAGTACTTC
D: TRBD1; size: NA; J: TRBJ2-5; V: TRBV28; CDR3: CASTPHRGSLITRTQYF; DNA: TGTGCCAGCACGCCCCACAGGGGGTCCCTAATCACGAGGACCCAGTACTTC
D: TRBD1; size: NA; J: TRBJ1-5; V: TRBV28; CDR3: CASRGQGGFQPQHF; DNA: TGTGCCAGCAGGGGACAGGGGGGGTTCCAGCCCCAGCATTTT
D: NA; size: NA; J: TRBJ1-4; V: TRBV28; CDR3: CASTKRGGWEKLFF; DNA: TGTGCCAGCACTAAAAGGGGGGGCTGGGAAAAACTGTTTTTT
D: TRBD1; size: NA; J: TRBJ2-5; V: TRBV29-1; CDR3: CSHRDSSQETQYF; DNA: TGCAGCCACCGGGACAGCAGCCAAGAGACCCAGTACTTC
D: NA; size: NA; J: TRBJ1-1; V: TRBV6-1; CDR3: CATVSRVEAFF; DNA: TGTGCCACCGTAAGCAGGGTGGAAGCTTTCTTT
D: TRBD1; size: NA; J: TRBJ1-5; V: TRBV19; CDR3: CASSMRGLRQPQHF; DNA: TGTGCCAGTAGCATGAGGGGGCTTCGCCAGCCCCAGCATTTT
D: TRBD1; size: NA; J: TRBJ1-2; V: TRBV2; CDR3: CASSSRDRNYGYTF; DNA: TGTGCCAGCAGTTCCCGGGACAGGAACTATGGCTACACCTTC
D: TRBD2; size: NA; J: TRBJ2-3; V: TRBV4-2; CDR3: CASSQESGGFTDTQYF; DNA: TGTGCCAGCAGCCAAGAGTCGGGAGGGTTCACAGATACGCAGTATTTT
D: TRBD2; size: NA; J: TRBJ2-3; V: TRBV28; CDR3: CASSRGLAGRWDTQYF; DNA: TGTGCCAGCAGCCGCGGACTAGCGGGGCGTTGGGATACGCAGTATTTT